A single sample gave rise to the 2 T cell receptor beta chains below, sequenced in a study of cytomegalovirus exposure and HLA in healthy donors. The PCR was carried out with 60 Vbeta primers and 13 Jbeta primers. The protocol was immunoSEQ multiplex PCR, while the TCRdb copy is restricted to in-frame clones and leaves out a portion. The table has about 160,000 clones, under 85% seen once. Input material: PBMCs. Source of these receptors: a man aged 50 or older in good health and CMV-seropositive.

The rearrangement joins TRBV28 to TRBJ2-5, with 11 bases fitting TRBD1. Losses at the gene ends were 6 bases for V and 5 bases for J; bases not matched to a gene: 8. Germline V lookup: CDR1 MDHEN, CDR2 SYDVKM. This CDR3 spans 15 amino acids. CDR3 nucleotide sequence: TGTGCCAGCAGCAGCGGACAGGGGGCTGTTGAGACCCAGTACTTC. Its protein is CASSSGQGAVETQYF. Supplemented by reference TRBV28 and TRBJ2-5, the full variable domain reads DVKVTQSSRYLVKRTGEKVFLECVQDMDHENMFWYRQDPGLGLRLIYFSYDVKMKEKGDIPEGYSVSREKKERFSLILESASTNQTSMYLCASSSGQGAVETQYFGPGTRLLVL.

The chain uses TRBV6-1 and TRBJ1-2; 10 nucleotides agree with TRBD1. CDR3 length: 15 residues. V gave up 6 bases and J gave up 0 bases; unmatched junction bases: 4. Germline V gene sequence: CDR1 MNHNS, CDR2 SASEGT. This CDR3 reads CASSGDRGPNYGYTF. Here the CDR3 DNA reads TGTGCCAGCAGCGGAGACAGGGGGCCTAACTATGGCTACACCTTC.